This T cell receptor (beta chain) was captured in a study of T cells in Graves' hyperthyroidism and ophthalmopathy. This clonotype showed up many times. Trimming took off 5 bases at V and 0 bases at J, with 14 bases between the two ends. The CDR3 runs to 16 residues. In germline, CDR1 is MNHNS, CDR2 SASEGT. Amplification of TCR beta CDR3 regions was performed using RNA transcripts as template. Carried out on the TCR CDR3, a first-round RT-PCR used the HTBI primer set. TCRdb re-called the multiplex PCR reads through MiXCR, storing one row per CDR3 protein. Among 250,000 to 350,000 distinct CDR3 sequences listed, approximately 15% were seen once.

The sequence came from a man aged 25-45 years with Graves' hyperthyroidism. The rearrangement joins TRBV6-1 to TRBJ2-1; D might be TRBD1 or TRBD2, each matching 5 bases. Sequencing was done on a sample of blood. The CDR3 is CASSSVGDPSYNEQFF. The CDR3 DNA reads TGTGCCAGCAGTTCGGTGGGGGACCCCTCCTACAATGAGCAGTTCTTC.